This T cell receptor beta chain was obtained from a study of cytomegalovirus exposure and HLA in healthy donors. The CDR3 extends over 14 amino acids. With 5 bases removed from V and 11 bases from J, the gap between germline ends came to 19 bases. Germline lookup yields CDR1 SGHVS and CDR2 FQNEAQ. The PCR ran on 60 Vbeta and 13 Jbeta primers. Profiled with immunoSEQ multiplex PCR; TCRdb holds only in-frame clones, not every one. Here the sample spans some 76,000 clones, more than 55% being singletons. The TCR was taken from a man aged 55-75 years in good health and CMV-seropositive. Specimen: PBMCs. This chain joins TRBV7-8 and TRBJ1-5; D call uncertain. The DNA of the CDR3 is TGTGCCAGCAGCCTAGGGTCGAGCTCCGAGTCCCAGCATTTT. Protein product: CASSLGSSSESQHF.